This T cell receptor beta chain was profiled in a study of cytomegalovirus exposure and HLA in healthy donors. Note on this clone: Its antigen remains unknown.

Study-level points and caveats: Reportedly, cytomegalovirus status was diagnosed with high sensitivity and specificity. Specificity for CMV antigens was confirmed in vitro for a few of the CMV-associated chains.

CDR1 is MNHNS, CDR2 SASEGT, per germline. V shed 10 bases and J shed 2 bases, with 21 bases lying between them. The CDR3 is 15 amino acids. Sequencing was performed with immunoSEQ multiplex PCR; in TCRdb, only in-frame clones are kept and a portion is missing. The sample has approximately 150,000 clones, about 89% seen once; the top ten hold approximately 3%. The chain has TRBV6-1 and TRBJ2-7, with D possibly being TRBD1 (5 bases). This TCR derives from a woman aged 18-29 years in good health and CMV-seropositive. Source material: PBMCs. This CDR3 reads CATKGPGYLPYEQYF. In nucleotides, the CDR3 is TGTGCCACCAAGGGTCCAGGGTACTTACCCTACGAGCAGTACTTC.